In its sample, the clone carrying this T cell receptor (beta chain) was seen a few times. No antigen is known for it. TCRdb analysed the 5' RACE reads with MiXCR anew, one entry per CDR3 protein. This repertoire shows 350,000 or so distinct CDR3 sequences, approximately 8% found once; its top ten account for around 17%. The data belong to a study of T cells after yellow fever vaccination. Findings of the study overall: On re-exposure, the response was weaker but peaked faster, at day 5 versus 15. Once the booster was given, most primary-vaccination clones reappeared, at approximately 97% for CD4 and 85% to 90% for CD8. Among all clonotypes, a small share was observed in both CD4 and CD8 compartments.

The origin of this receptor is a man aged 18 to 29 who received the YFV17D yellow fever vaccine. The specimen comprised PBMCs, sampled roughly 46 days after the first yellow fever vaccination.

CDR3 residues: CASSQVVGQGNTGELFF. CDR3 coding DNA: TGCGCCAGCAGCCAAGTCGTGGGACAGGGAAACACCGGGGAGCTGTTTTTT. The chain has TRBV4-1 and TRBJ2-2, with TRBD1 matching 9 bases. The CDR3 is made up of 17 amino acids. Germline V gives CDR1 MGHRA, CDR2 YSYEKL. V gave up 1 base and J gave up 2 bases; unmatched junction bases: 5.